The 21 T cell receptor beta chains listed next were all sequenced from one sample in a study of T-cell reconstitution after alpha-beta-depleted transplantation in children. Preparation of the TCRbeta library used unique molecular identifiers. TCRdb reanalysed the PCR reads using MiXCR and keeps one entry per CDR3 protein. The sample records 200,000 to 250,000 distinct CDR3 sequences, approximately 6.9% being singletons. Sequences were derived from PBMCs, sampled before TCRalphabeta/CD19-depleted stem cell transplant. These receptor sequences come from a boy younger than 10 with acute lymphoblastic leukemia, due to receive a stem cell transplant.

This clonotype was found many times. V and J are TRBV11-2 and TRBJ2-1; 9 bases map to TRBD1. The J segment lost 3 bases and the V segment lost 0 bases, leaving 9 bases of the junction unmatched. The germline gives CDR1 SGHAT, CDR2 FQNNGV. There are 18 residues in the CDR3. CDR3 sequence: CASSLERLWTGVYNEQFF. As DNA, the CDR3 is TGTGCCAGCAGCTTAGAAAGACTGTGGACAGGGGTCTACAATGAGCAGTTCTTC.

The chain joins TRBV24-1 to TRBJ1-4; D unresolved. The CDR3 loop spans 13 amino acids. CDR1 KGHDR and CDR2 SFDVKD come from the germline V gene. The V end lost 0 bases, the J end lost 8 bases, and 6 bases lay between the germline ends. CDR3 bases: TGTGCCACCAGTGATTTGCAAGGGGAAAAACTGTTTTTT. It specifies CATSDLQGEKLFF.

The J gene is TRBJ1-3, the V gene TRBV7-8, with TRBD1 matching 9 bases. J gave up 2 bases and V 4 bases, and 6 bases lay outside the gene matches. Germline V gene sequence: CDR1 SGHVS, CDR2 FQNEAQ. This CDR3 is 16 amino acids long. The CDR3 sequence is CASSYRTGEAGNTIYF. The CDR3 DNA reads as TGTGCCAGCAGCTACAGGACAGGGGAAGCTGGAAACACCATATATTTT.

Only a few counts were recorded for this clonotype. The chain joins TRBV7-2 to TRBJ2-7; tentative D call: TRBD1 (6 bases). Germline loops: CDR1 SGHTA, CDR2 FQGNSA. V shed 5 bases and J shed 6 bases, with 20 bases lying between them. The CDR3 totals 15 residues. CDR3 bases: TGTGCCAGCAGCCATCAGTCTTTACAGGGTCGCGAGCAGTACTTC. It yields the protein CASSHQSLQGREQYF.

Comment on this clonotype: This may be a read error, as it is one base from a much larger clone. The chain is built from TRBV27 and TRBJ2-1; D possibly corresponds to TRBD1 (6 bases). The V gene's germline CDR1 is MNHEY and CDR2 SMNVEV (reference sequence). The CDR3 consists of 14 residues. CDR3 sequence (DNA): TGTACCATACGACGGACGGCAGGGGTCAATGAGCAGTTCTTC. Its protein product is CTIRRTAGVNEQFF.

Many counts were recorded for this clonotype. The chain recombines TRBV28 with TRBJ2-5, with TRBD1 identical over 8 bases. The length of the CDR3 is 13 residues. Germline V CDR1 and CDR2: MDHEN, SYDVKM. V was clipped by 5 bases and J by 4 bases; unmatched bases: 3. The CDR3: CASSQQGVETQYF. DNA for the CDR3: TGTGCCAGCAGTCAACAGGGGGTAGAGACCCAGTACTTC.

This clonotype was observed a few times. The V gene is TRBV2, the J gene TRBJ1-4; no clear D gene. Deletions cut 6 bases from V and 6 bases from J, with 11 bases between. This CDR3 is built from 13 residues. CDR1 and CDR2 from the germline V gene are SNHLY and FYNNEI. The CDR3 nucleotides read TGTGCCAGCAGGATGATTCCGGATGAAAAACTGTTTTTT. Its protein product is CASRMIPDEKLFF.

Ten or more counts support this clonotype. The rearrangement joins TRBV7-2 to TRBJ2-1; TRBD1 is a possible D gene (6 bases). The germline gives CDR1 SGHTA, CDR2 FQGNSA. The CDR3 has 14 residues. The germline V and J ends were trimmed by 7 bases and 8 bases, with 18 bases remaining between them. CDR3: CASTPRLEGDEQFF. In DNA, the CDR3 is TGTGCCAGCACCCCCCGCCTAGAGGGGGATGAGCAGTTCTTC.

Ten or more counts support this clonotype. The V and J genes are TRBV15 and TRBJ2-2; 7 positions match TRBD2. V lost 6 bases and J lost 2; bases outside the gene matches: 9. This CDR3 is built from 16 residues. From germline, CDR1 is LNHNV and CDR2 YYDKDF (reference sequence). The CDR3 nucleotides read TGTGCCACCAGTAAAAGTCAGCGGGGAAACACCGGGGAGCTGTTTTTT. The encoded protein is CATSKSQRGNTGELFF.

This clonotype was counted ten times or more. The CDR3 spells CASRLAGGNEQFF. DNA for the CDR3: TGTGCCAGCCGACTAGCGGGAGGCAATGAGCAGTTCTTC. The chain links TRBV6-2 or TRBV6-3 to TRBJ2-1; 13 bases map to TRBD2. Germline CDR1 MNHEY, CDR2 SVGEGT. V lost 8 bases and J lost 6; bases outside the gene matches: 1. This CDR3 contains 13 residues.

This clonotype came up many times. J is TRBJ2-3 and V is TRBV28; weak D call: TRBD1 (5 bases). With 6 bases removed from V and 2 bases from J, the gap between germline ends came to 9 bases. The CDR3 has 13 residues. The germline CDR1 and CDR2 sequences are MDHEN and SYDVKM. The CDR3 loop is CASRGQHTDTQYF. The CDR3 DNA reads TGTGCCAGCAGGGGGCAGCACACAGATACGCAGTATTTT. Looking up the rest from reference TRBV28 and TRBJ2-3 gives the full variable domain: DVKVTQSSRYLVKRTGEKVFLECVQDMDHENMFWYRQDPGLGLRLIYFSYDVKMKEKGDIPEGYSVSREKKERFSLILESASTNQTSMYLCASRGQHTDTQYFGPGTRLTVL.

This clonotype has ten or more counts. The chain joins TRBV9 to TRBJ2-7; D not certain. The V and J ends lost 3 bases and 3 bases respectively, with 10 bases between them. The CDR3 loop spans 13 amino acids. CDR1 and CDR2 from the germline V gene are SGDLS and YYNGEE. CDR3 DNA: TGTGCCAGCAGCGGGACCCCGGACTACGAGCAGTACTTC. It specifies CASSGTPDYEQYF.

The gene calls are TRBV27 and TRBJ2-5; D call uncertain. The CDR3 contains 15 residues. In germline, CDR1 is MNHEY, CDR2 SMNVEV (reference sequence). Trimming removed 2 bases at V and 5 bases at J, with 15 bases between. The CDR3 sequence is CASSLRRSTGETQYF. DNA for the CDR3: TGTGCCAGCAGTTTAAGGCGGTCCACGGGCGAGACCCAGTACTTC.

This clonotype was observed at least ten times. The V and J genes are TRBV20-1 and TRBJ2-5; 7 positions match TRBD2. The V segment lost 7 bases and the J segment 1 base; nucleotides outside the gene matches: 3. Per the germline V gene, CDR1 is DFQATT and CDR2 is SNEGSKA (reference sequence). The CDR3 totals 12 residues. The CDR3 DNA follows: TGCAGTGTTCCGGGGGGCCAAGAGACCCAGTACTTC. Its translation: CSVPGGQETQYF.

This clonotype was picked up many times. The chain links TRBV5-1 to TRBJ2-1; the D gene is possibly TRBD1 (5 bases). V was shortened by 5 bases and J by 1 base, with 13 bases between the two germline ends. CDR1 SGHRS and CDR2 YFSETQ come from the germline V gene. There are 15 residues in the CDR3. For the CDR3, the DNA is TGCGCCAGCAGGGACACAGCAGGATCCTACAATGAGCAGTTCTTC. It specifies CASRDTAGSYNEQFF.

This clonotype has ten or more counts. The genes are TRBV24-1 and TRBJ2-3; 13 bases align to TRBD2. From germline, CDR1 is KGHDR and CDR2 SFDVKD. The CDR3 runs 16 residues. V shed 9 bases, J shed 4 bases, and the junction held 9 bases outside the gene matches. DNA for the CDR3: TGTGCCACCTCAGCGACTAGCGGGGGGTCGGCAGATACGCAGTATTTT. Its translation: CATSATSGGSADTQYF.

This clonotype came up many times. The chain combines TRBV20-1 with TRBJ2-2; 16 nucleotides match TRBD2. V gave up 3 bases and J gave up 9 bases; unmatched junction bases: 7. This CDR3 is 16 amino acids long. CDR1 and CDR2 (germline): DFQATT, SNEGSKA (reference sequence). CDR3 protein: CSASPGTSGGDRELFF. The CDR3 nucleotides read TGCAGTGCTAGTCCCGGGACTAGCGGGGGGGACCGGGAGCTGTTTTTT.

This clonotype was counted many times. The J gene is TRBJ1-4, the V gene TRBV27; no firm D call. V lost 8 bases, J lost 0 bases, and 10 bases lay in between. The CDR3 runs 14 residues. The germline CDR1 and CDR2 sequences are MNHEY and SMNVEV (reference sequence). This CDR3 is CASGRGSTNEKLFF. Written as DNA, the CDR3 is TGTGCCAGCGGGCGCGGGTCAACTAATGAAAAACTGTTTTTT.

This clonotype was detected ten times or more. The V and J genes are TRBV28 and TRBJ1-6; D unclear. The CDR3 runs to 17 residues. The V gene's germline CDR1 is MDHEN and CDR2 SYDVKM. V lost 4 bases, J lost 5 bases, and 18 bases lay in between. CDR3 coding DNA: TGTGCCAGCAGTTCCCCTTCGGACGGGGTAAATAATTCACCCCTCCACTTT. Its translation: CASSSPSDGVNNSPLHF. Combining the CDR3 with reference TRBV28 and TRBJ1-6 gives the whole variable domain DVKVTQSSRYLVKRTGEKVFLECVQDMDHENMFWYRQDPGLGLRLIYFSYDVKMKEKGDIPEGYSVSREKKERFSLILESASTNQTSMYLCASSSPSDGVNNSPLHFGNGTRLTVT.

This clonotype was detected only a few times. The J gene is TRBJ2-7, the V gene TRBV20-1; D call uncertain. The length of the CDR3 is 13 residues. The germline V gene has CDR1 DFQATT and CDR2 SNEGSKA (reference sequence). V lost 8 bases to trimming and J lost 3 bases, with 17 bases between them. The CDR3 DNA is TGCAGTCCTGGGTCCCCCCTACACTACGAGCAGTACTTC. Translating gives CSPGSPLHYEQYF.

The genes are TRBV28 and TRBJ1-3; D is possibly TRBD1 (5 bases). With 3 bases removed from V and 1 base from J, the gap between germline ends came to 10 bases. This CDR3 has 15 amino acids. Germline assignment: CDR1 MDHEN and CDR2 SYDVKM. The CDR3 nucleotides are TGTGCCAGCAGTTTGTCCGGGACTTCTGGAAACACCATATATTTT. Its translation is CASSLSGTSGNTIYF.